What follows describes a single TCR beta chain. The data were obtained in a study of blood T cell repertoires in COVID-19. Whole-study context: COVID-19 samples from acute and convalescent phases originated in the United States, Italy and Spain. From T cells, B-cell-depleted T cells, or PBMCs came the material, which was cDNA or gDNA.

This table comes from immunoSEQ multiplex PCR, and its TCRdb copy is limited to in-frame clones, with some not included. In the table there are 150,000 to 200,000 clones, roughly 90% of which are singletons. The CDR3 totals 15 residues. Per germline, CDR1 SGHAT and CDR2 FQNNGV. The V gene end was trimmed by 5 bases and the J gene end by 4 bases; junction bases not matched to a gene: 9. The chain employs TRBV11-2 and TRBJ2-3; 7 bases fit TRBD2. The source of this sequence is a man in his sixties with acute or convalescent COVID-19. The sequencing sample was made of peripheral blood. This CDR3 is CASSPRSGRPDTQYF. As DNA, the CDR3 is TGTGCCAGCAGCCCCCGTAGCGGGCGACCAGATACGCAGTATTTT. The full variable domain, rest sourced from reference TRBV11-2 and TRBJ2-3, is EAGVAQSPRYKIIEKRQSVAFWCNPISGHATLYWYQQILGQGPKLLIQFQNNGVVDDSQLPKDRFSAERLKGVDSTLKIQPAKLEDSAVYLCASSPRSGRPDTQYFGPGTRLTVL.